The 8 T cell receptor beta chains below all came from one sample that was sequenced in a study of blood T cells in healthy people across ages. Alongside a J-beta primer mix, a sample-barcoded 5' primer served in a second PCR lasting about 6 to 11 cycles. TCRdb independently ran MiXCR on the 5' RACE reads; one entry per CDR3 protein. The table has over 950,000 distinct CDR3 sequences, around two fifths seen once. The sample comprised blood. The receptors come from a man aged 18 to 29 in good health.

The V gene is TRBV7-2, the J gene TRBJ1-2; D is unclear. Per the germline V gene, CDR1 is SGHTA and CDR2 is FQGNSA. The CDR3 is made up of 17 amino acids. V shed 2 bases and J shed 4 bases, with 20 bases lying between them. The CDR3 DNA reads TGTGCCAGCAGCTTATTGGAGCAGCTACAAGGCAGCTATGGCTACACCTTC. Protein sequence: CASSLLEQLQGSYGYTF.

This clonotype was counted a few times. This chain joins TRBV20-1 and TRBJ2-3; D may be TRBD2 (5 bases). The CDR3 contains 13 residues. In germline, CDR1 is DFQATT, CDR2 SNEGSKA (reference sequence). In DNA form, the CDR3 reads TGCAGCATCCCTCTAGCTAGCACAGATACGCAGTATTTT. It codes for CSIPLASTDTQYF.

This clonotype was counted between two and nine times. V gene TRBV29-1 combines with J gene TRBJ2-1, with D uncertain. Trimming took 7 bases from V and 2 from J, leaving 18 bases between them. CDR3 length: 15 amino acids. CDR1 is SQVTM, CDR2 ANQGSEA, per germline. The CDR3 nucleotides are TGCAGCGCCGTGGGTGGAACAGCAACCTACAATGAGCAGTTCTTC. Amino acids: CSAVGGTATYNEQFF.

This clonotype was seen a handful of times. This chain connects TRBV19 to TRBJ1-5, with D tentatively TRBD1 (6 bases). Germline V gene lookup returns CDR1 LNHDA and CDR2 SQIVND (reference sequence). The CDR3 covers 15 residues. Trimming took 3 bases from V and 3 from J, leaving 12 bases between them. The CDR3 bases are TGTGCCAGTAGTATTGTAGGACAGACCAATCAGCCCCAGCATTTT. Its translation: CASSIVGQTNQPQHF.

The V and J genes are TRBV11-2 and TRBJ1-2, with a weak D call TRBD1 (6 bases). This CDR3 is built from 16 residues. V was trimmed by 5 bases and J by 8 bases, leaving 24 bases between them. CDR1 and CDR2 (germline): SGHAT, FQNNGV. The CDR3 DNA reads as TGTGCCAGCAGCCTAACTGGGGGACACAGCCAAGAGGGCTACACCTTC. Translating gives CASSLTGGHSQEGYTF.

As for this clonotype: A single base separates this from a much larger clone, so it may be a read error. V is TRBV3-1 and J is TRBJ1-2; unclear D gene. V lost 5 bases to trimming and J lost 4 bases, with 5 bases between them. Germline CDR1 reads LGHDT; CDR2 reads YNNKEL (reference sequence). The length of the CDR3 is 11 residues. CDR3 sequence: CASSKSYGYTF. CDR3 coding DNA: TGTGCCAGCAGCAAAAGCTATGGCTACACCTTC.

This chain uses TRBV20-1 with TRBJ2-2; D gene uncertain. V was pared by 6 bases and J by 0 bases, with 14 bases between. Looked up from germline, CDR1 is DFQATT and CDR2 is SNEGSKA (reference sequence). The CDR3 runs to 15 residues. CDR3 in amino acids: CSAPGSRANTGELFF. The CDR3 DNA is TGCAGTGCCCCGGGTTCCCGGGCGAACACCGGGGAGCTGTTTTTT.

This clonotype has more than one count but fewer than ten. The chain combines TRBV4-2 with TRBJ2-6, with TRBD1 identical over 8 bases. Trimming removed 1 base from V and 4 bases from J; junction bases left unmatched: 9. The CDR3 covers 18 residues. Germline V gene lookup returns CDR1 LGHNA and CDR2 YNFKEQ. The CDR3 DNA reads TGTGCCAGCAGCCAAGCCTCAGGGGGCGCGCTGGGGGCCAACGTCCTGACTTTC. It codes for CASSQASGGALGANVLTF.